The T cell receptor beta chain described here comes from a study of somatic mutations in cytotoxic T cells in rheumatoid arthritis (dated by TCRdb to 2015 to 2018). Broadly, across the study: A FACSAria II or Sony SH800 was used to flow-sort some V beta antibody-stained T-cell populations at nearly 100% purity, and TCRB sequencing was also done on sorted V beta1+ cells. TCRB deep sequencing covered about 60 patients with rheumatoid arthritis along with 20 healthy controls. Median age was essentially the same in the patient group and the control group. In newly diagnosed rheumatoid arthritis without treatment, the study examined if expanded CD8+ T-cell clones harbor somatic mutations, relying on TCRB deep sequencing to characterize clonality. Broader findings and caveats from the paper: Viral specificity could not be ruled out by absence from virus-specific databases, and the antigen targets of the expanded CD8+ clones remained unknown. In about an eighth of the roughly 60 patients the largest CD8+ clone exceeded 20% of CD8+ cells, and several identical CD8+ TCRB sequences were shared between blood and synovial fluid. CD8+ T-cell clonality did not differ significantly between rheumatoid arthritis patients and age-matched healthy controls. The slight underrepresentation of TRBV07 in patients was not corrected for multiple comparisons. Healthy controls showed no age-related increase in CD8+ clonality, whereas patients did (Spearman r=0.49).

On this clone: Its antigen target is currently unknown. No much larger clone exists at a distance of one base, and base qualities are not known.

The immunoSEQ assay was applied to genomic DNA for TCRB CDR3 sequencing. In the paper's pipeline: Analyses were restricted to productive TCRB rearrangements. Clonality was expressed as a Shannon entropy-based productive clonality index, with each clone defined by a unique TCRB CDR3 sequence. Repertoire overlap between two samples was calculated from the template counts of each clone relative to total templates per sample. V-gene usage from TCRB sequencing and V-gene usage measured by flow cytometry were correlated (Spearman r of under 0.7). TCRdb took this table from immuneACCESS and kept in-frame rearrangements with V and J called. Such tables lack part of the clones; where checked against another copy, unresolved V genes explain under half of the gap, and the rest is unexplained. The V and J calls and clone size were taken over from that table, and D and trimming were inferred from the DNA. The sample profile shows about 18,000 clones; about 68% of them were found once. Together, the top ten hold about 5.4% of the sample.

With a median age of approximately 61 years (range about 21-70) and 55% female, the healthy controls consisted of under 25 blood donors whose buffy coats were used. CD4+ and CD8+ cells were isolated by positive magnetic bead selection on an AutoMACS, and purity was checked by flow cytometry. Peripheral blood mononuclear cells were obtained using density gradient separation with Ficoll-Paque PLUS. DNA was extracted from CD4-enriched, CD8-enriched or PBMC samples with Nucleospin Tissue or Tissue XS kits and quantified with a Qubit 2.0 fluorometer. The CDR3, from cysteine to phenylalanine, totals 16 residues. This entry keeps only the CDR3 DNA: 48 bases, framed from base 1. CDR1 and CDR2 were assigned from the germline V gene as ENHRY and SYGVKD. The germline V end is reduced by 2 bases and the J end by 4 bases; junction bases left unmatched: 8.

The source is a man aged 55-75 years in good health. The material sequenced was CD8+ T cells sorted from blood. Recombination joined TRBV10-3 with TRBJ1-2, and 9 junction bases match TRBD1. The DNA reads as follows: TGTGCCATCAGTGAGACCTCGGGACAGGGAATCTATGGCTACACCTTC. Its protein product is CAISETSGQGIYGYTF.